These T cell receptor beta chains were read from a single sample in a study of T-cell memory formation after mild COVID-19. TCRdb fed the 5' RACE reads into MiXCR, producing one record per CDR3 protein. Of hundreds of thousands of distinct CDR3 sequences in the sample, roughly 21% were seen once. The sample consisted of PBMCs or a T cell subset sorted from them (not recorded which). All receptors derive from an adult woman who had mild COVID-19 (a few samples of this study predate the infection). Cell type and time point are not known. The CDR3 runs from the conserved cysteine through the conserved F or W. The D gene is left open where the match is weak. Some rows mark clone size as missing; the rest say once, few, many or name a class of expanded clone.

j_call clone_size v_call cdr3_length d_call cdr3_nt cdr3_aa
TRBJ1-2 many TRBV18 16 TRBD1 TGTGCCAGCTCACCGACGGGACAGGGGTTCCTCTTTGGCTACACCTTC CASSPTGQGFLFGYTF
TRBJ1-2 NA TRBV20-1 16 TRBD1 TGCAGTGCTAGGGGCCCGACAGGGGCAGAAATCTATGGCTACACCTTC CSARGPTGAEIYGYTF
TRBJ2-4 NA TRBV7-9 16 TRBD1 TGTGCCAGCAGCGTCCAGGGGGCCGGGGGCAAAAACATTCAGTACTTC CASSVQGAGGKNIQYF
TRBJ1-1 few TRBV3-1 15 TRBD1 TGTGCCAGCAGCTTCACCGGGACAGGGAACACTGAAGCTTTCTTT CASSFTGTGNTEAFF
TRBJ1-5 NA TRBV3-1 14 TRBD1 TGTGCCAGCAGCCAGGGGACAGTCAATCAGCCCCAGCATTTT CASSQGTVNQPQHF
TRBJ2-3 NA TRBV11-3 17 TRBD2 TGTGCCAGCAGCTTAGGACTAGCGGGAAGTACCACAGATACGCAGTATTTT CASSLGLAGSTTDTQYF
TRBJ2-3 few TRBV9 16 TRBD2 TGTGCCAGCAGCTTAACTAGCGGGAGCCCCGGTGGGATGCAGTATTTT CASSLTSGSPGGMQYF
TRBJ2-2 NA TRBV6-2/TRBV6-3 16 TRBD2 TGTGCCAGCACCATGCGCGGGGGAGCGAACACCGGGGAGCTGTTTTTT CASTMRGGANTGELFF
TRBJ2-7 NA TRBV2 13 NA TGTGCCAGCAGTGACCTAGAAACCTACGAGCAGTACTTC CASSDLETYEQYF
TRBJ1-1 few TRBV18 14 NA TGTGCCAGCTCAATGTCCAGGGTGAACACTGAAGCTTTCTTT CASSMSRVNTEAFF
TRBJ1-1 few TRBV5-1 15 NA TGCGCCAGCAGCCCGGACGGCAGACTGAACACTGAAGCTTTCTTT CASSPDGRLNTEAFF
TRBJ2-3 NA TRBV29-1 12 NA TGCAGCGGGGGGTTGGGCACAGATACGCAGTATTTT CSGGLGTDTQYF
TRBJ1-4 NA TRBV14 15 TRBD1 TGTGCCAGCAGCCCGACCGGGACAGGGATTGAAAAACTGTTTTTT CASSPTGTGIEKLFF
TRBJ1-5 few TRBV12-3/TRBV12-4 15 TRBD1 TGTGCCAGCAGCACACCCTCGAGGACAGGCTCCTCGCAGCATTTT CASSTPSRTGSSQHF
TRBJ2-5 NA TRBV2 14 NA TGTGCCAGCAGTGAATGGGGGCCCCAAGAGACCCAGTACTTC CASSEWGPQETQYF
TRBJ2-7 few TRBV20-1 16 NA TGCAGTGCTAGAGATCGTCGTGGACCCTCCTCCTACGAGCAGTACTTC CSARDRRGPSSYEQYF
TRBJ2-5 few TRBV5-1 13 NA TGCGCCACGGGAGAACGGGCCCAAGAGACCCAGTACTTC CATGERAQETQYF
TRBJ2-3 NA TRBV5-8 16 TRBD2 TGTGCCAGCAGTTTCGGACTAGCGGGAGCGACAGATACGCAGTATTTT CASSFGLAGATDTQYF
TRBJ2-5 NA TRBV20-1 15 TRBD1 TGCAGTAAGACAGGGGGGGGCCCAGTTGGAGAGACCCAGTACTTC CSKTGGGPVGETQYF
TRBJ1-1 NA TRBV6-5 15 NA TGTGCCAGCAGGTTAACAGACGCTATGAACACTGAAGCTTTCTTT CASRLTDAMNTEAFF
TRBJ2-7 NA TRBV5-1 15 NA TGCGCCAGCAGCTTGGAGGTAGGGACGGGCTACGAGCAGTACTTC CASSLEVGTGYEQYF
TRBJ2-7 NA TRBV2 11 NA TGTGCCAGCAGGGACAGCTACGAGCAGTACTTC CASRDSYEQYF
TRBJ1-5 few TRBV19 14 TRBD1 TGTGCCAGTAGGGACAGGGGCAGCAATCAGCCCCAGCATTTT CASRDRGSNQPQHF
TRBJ2-7 NA TRBV20-1 14 TRBD2 TGCAGTGCTAGACAGGTGCGGGAGATCAGCGAGCAGTACTTC CSARQVREISEQYF
TRBJ2-7 NA TRBV15 16 NA TGTGCCACCAGCAGAGATAGGGGGACGGGAGGCTACGAGCAGTACTTC CATSRDRGTGGYEQYF
TRBJ1-5 NA TRBV12-3/TRBV12-4 15 NA TGTGCCAGCAGTTTAAACGGCGGGACCAATCAGCCCCAGCATTTT CASSLNGGTNQPQHF
TRBJ2-5 NA TRBV25-1 15 TRBD2 TGTGCCAGCAGTGTAGCGGGAGGGCCCCAAGAGACCCAGTACTTC CASSVAGGPQETQYF
TRBJ2-2 few TRBV9 15 NA TGTGCCAGCAGCGTAAAAACAGATGGCACCGGGGAGCTGTTTTTT CASSVKTDGTGELFF
TRBJ2-5 NA TRBV21-1 12 NA TGTGCCAGCAGCAAAGCCGGGTATTGGCGGTACTTC CASSKAGYWRYF
TRBJ1-2 few TRBV21-1 11 NA TGTGCCAGCATCAAGGGGAATGGCTACACCTTC CASIKGNGYTF
TRBJ2-4 few TRBV15 16 TRBD1 TGTGCCACCAGCAGAGGACAGGGATTAGCCAAAAACATTCAGTACTTC CATSRGQGLAKNIQYF
TRBJ1-6 once TRBV5-5 15 NA TGTGCCAGCAGCTTGACAAGTACCTATAATTCACCCCTCCACTTT CASSLTSTYNSPLHF
TRBJ2-3 few TRBV20-1 14 NA TGCAGTGCTAGATACGGGGCCTTCACAGATACGCAGTATTTT CSARYGAFTDTQYF
TRBJ1-3 many TRBV5-5 13 NA TGTGCCAGCAGCTTGGGACAAGGAAACACCATATATTTT CASSLGQGNTIYF
TRBJ1-2 few TRBV2 13 NA TGTGCCAGCAGTCAAGGGGTCCTTGATGGCTACACCTTC CASSQGVLDGYTF
TRBJ1-5 NA TRBV18 16 NA TGTGCCAGCTCACCAGGGACAATACCCCGCAATCAGCCCCAGCATTTT CASSPGTIPRNQPQHF
TRBJ1-6 NA TRBV5-1 13 NA TGCGCCAGCAGCCCGGTCCGGGATTCACCCCTCCACTTT CASSPVRDSPLHF
TRBJ1-2 NA TRBV12-3/TRBV12-4 12 NA TGTGCCAGCAGTTTTCAGGGTCTGGTCCATACCTTC CASSFQGLVHTF
TRBJ1-2 few TRBV12-3/TRBV12-4 16 NA TGTGCCAGCAGTCCCTTGGACTCGGCCCCCAACTATGGCTACACCTTC CASSPLDSAPNYGYTF
TRBJ2-3 NA TRBV7-2 18 NA TGTGCCAGCAGCTTAATGATAACAGGAGTCTCTAGCACAGATACGCAGTATTTT CASSLMITGVSSTDTQYF
TRBJ2-1 few TRBV7-9 15 TRBD1 TGTGCCAGCAGCTTAGTCCTGGGACAGTACAATGAGCAGTTCTTC CASSLVLGQYNEQFF
TRBJ1-4 few TRBV6-5 15 NA TGTGCCAGCAGTTACTCCCCAGGGGCGGGTGAAAAACTGTTTTTT CASSYSPGAGEKLFF
TRBJ2-3 NA TRBV9 15 NA TGTGCCAGCAGCGTTCCGGGGGAATTTGGAAATACGCAGTATTTT CASSVPGEFGNTQYF
TRBJ2-7 few TRBV9 14 TRBD1 TGTGCCAGCAGCGAACACGGGACAGGGAATAATCAGTACTTC CASSEHGTGNNQYF
TRBJ1-2 few TRBV12-3/TRBV12-4 12 NA TGTGCCAGCAGAACAGGGTACTATGGCTACACCTTC CASRTGYYGYTF
TRBJ1-5 NA TRBV5-1 15 TRBD1 TGCGCCAGCAAGATGGGACAGGGGCTCAATCAGCCCCAGCATTTT CASKMGQGLNQPQHF
TRBJ2-5 NA TRBV5-1 16 NA TGCGCCAGCAGCTTGTTCGGGGGCCCGTACCAAGAGACCCAGTACTTC CASSLFGGPYQETQYF
TRBJ1-1 NA TRBV12-3/TRBV12-4 14 NA TGTGCCAGCAGTTCCCTCGGCAGGAACACTGAAGCTTTCTTT CASSSLGRNTEAFF
TRBJ2-3 NA TRBV6-5 15 TRBD2 TGTGCCAGCACCGCAACGGGACTAGCTCCAGATACGCAGTATTTT CASTATGLAPDTQYF
TRBJ1-5 few TRBV7-2 13 NA TGTGCCAGCAGCTTGGGGCGGTCCCAGCCCCAGCATTTT CASSLGRSQPQHF
TRBJ1-1 few TRBV14 16 NA TGTGCCAGCAGCCTTCAGAGGACAGACTTGAACACTGAAGCTTTCTTT CASSLQRTDLNTEAFF
TRBJ2-5 NA TRBV7-3 18 NA TGTGCCAGCAGCGGTACCGTCAGGGGCGGCGGATTGCAAGAGACCCAGTACTTC CASSGTVRGGGLQETQYF
TRBJ2-2 NA TRBV7-9 14 NA TGTGCCAGCAGCTCACGGGGCAGGGCCGGGGAGCTGTTTTTT CASSSRGRAGELFF
TRBJ2-1 few TRBV5-4 12 NA TGTGCCAGCAGTTATTGGGGGTCTGAGCAGTTCTTC CASSYWGSEQFF
TRBJ2-1 NA TRBV3-1 15 TRBD2 TGTGCCAGCAGCCCCCGGACTAGCGGGAGAGTGAAACAGTTCTTC CASSPRTSGRVKQFF
TRBJ2-7 once TRBV29-1 12 NA TGCAGCGTTGGTCGGGACAACTACGAGCAGTACTTC CSVGRDNYEQYF
TRBJ2-7 NA TRBV5-4 14 NA TGTGCCACTGCGCTGGGATCTGGGGGCCACGAGCAGTACTTC CATALGSGGHEQYF
TRBJ2-3 NA TRBV20-1 13 TRBD2 TGCAGTGCCACGGGACTAGCGAAAGATACGCAGTATTTT CSATGLAKDTQYF